This T cell receptor beta chain was identified in a study of T cells after yellow fever vaccination. The CDR3 is 14 amino acids. Germline V gives CDR1 DFQATT, CDR2 SNEGSKA (reference sequence). Trimming cost V 0 bases and J 6 bases, with 15 bases left between them. This clonotype was found many times. Its specificity is not known. From the 5' RACE reads, TCRdb called clonotypes with MiXCR, one entry per CDR3 protein. Counted here are more than 120,000 distinct CDR3 sequences, roughly 8% occurring once; the ten biggest clones make up roughly 0.76%. The study, taken as a whole, reports: Booster sampling recovered most clones from primary vaccination (approximately 97% CD4, around 90% CD8). Any FACS-sorted repertoire could hold abundant clonotypes that contaminate it from the bulk population.

The sequence derives from a man under 40 who received the YFV17D yellow fever vaccine. Material: CD4+ T cells sorted from PBMCs, obtained 5 days after the yellow fever booster vaccination. The chain couples TRBV20-1 to TRBJ2-7; tentatively, D is TRBD1 (6 bases). CDR3 DNA: TGCAGTGCTAGAGATTGGGGGCACGCGGCCGAGCAGTACTTC. It translates to CSARDWGHAAEQYF.